Following are 23 T cell receptor beta chains from one sample sequenced in a study of human T cells and chemical hapten exposure. TCRdb called the RACE reads again in MiXCR, with one record for every CDR3 protein. The sample has 75,000 to 100,000 distinct CDR3 sequences, about 8.6% seen once. Time point denoted: healthy volunteer bleed at 2 weeks. The authors extracted total RNA from unfractionated whole blood. The sequencing sample was made of whole blood. The receptors originated from a female donor in good health. Some clones in this sample may be carry-over from other donors' samples.

The gene calls are TRBV28 and TRBJ2-1; D ambiguous. The CDR3 is made up of 12 amino acids. V was trimmed by 0 bases and J by 7 bases, leaving 4 bases between them. Germline-derived CDR1 and CDR2 are MDHEN and SYDVKM. DNA for the CDR3: TGTGCCAGCAGTTTATGGGCTAATGAGCAGTTCTTC. Translating it yields CASSLWANEQFF.

This clonotype was counted at least ten times. The J gene is TRBJ2-1, the V gene TRBV11-2; D is uncertain. V dropped 7 bases and J dropped 4 bases, with 17 bases sitting between them. The CDR3 totals 15 residues. CDR1 is SGHAT and CDR2 is FQNNGV in the germline V gene. The CDR3 bases are TGTGCCAGCACTCTAGACTCTTTGCCTTACAATGAGCAGTTCTTC. This gives the protein CASTLDSLPYNEQFF.

This clonotype was found many times. This chain connects TRBV29-1 to TRBJ1-1; D unclear. Germline CDR1 is SQVTM and CDR2 is ANQGSEA. The V end lost 4 bases, the J end lost 1 base, and 4 bases lay between the germline ends. CDR3 length equals 11 residues. CDR3 coding DNA: TGCAGCGTTGTGGAGAACACTGAAGCTTTCTTT. This sequence encodes CSVVENTEAFF.

This clonotype was recorded at least ten times. This chain links TRBV28 with TRBJ2-3; maybe TRBD2 (5 bases). This CDR3 is 14 amino acids long. The germline V gene has CDR1 MDHEN and CDR2 SYDVKM. The ends were cut back, 2 bases at V and 0 bases at J, with 6 bases in the middle. CDR3 in DNA: TGTGCCAGCAGTTTACCGGGAAGCACAGATACGCAGTATTTT. Protein product: CASSLPGSTDTQYF.

This sequence joins TRBV27 and TRBJ2-7; D assignment may be TRBD1 or TRBD2 (6 bases each). V lost 7 bases to trimming and J lost 5 bases, with 12 bases between them. Germline V gene data show CDR1 as MNHEY and CDR2 as SMNVEV (reference sequence). The CDR3 length is 12 residues. CDR3 bases: TGTGCCAGCACGGATCGGGGGCACGAGCAGTACTTC. Its translation is CASTDRGHEQYF.

The chain combines TRBV9 with TRBJ2-7, with TRBD2 identical over 8 bases. With 0 bases clipped from V and 4 bases from J, the junction kept 3 bases outside the gene matches. CDR1 SGDLS and CDR2 YYNGEE come from the germline V gene. The CDR3 runs 14 residues. CDR3 sequence (DNA): TGTGCCAGCAGCGTAGGGCTAGCGGGTTACGAGCAGTACTTC. Translating gives CASSVGLAGYEQYF.

There are many counts of this clonotype. This chain connects TRBV6-5 to TRBJ1-4; the match to TRBD1 covers 9 bases. CDR1 is MNHEY and CDR2 is SVGAGI in the germline V gene. The length of the CDR3 is 13 residues. The V segment lost 6 bases and the J segment 8 bases; nucleotides outside the gene matches: 4. The CDR3 region is CASRGQGSEKLFF. CDR3 in DNA: TGTGCCAGCAGGGGACAGGGTAGCGAAAAACTGTTTTTT.

The rearrangement joins TRBV15 to TRBJ2-3, with a tentative D call TRBD2 (5 bases). The length of the CDR3 is 17 residues. Germline CDR1 and CDR2: LNHNV and YYDKDF (reference sequence). Trimming shortened V by 0 bases and J by 2 bases, and 15 bases separated the two germline ends. In DNA, the CDR3 is TGTGCCACCAGCAGAGACCCACAGCGGAGCAACACAGATACGCAGTATTTT. Translated: CATSRDPQRSNTDTQYF.

This clonotype appeared a few times. This chain links TRBV6-4 with TRBJ2-3; TRBD2 matches at 7 bases. CDR3 size: 15 residues. Germline V gene sequence: CDR1 MRHNA, CDR2 SNTAGT. V trimming: 9 bases; J trimming: 0 bases; junction bases outside the gene matches: 9. The chain's CDR3 is CASSAGDPSTDTQYF. The CDR3 nucleotides read TGTGCCAGTTCCGCGGGGGACCCTAGCACAGATACGCAGTATTTT.

The chain uses TRBV12-3 or TRBV12-4 and TRBJ2-7, with D perhaps TRBD1 (5 bases). V lost 2 bases and J lost 4, with 18 bases in between. This CDR3 has 16 residues. CDR3 in amino acids: CASSLSYGQGSYEQYF. The CDR3 nucleotides are TGTGCCAGCAGTTTATCGTATGGGCAGGGTAGTTACGAGCAGTACTTC.

This clonotype was recorded a few times. The V call is TRBV7-8, the J call TRBJ2-3; 10 bases line up with TRBD2. CDR1 and CDR2 (germline): SGHVS, FQNEAQ. Germline trimming cut 5 bases from V and 4 bases from J; bases unmatched to any gene: 6. The CDR3 totals 15 residues. The CDR3: CASSPLAGDADTQYF. The CDR3 coding sequence is TGTGCCAGCAGCCCTCTAGCGGGAGACGCAGATACGCAGTATTTT.

The chain couples TRBV6-4 to TRBJ2-3; 8 nucleotides align to TRBD1. Germline trimming cut 0 bases from V and 2 bases from J; bases unmatched to any gene: 7. Germline CDR1 reads MRHNA; CDR2 reads SNTAGT. This CDR3 has 17 amino acids. CDR3 sequence reads: CASSDSSQGVFTDTQYF. The CDR3 bases are TGTGCCAGCAGTGACTCGTCACAGGGGGTTTTCACAGATACGCAGTATTTT.

This clonotype came up a few times. The chain is built from TRBV7-2 and TRBJ1-4; D not resolved. In germline, CDR1 is SGHTA, CDR2 FQGNSA. The CDR3 spans 13 residues. The V and J ends lost 5 bases and 0 bases respectively, with 4 bases between them. CDR3 sequence: CASSMATNEKLFF. Here the CDR3 DNA reads TGTGCCAGCAGCATGGCAACTAATGAAAAACTGTTTTTT.

A few counts support this clonotype. The gene calls are TRBV14 and TRBJ2-1, with no clear D. The ends were cut back, 4 bases at V and 4 bases at J, with 14 bases in the middle. This CDR3 is 15 amino acids long. Germline lookup yields CDR1 SGHDN and CDR2 FVKESK. CDR3 nucleotides: TGTGCCAGCAGCCTAAAGGGTTTTAGGTACAATGAGCAGTTCTTC. Protein: CASSLKGFRYNEQFF.

This clonotype was found many times. The V gene is TRBV20-1, the J gene TRBJ2-5, with D maybe TRBD1 (5 bases). Per germline, CDR1 DFQATT and CDR2 SNEGSKA (reference sequence). The CDR3 loop spans 12 amino acids. V lost 5 bases to trimming and J lost 5 bases, with 12 bases between them. The CDR3 nucleotides read TGCAGTGCTCATCAGGGATCCGAGACCCAGTACTTC. This encodes CSAHQGSETQYF.

This clonotype appeared many times. V and J are TRBV20-1 and TRBJ1-5; D perhaps matches TRBD1 (5 bases). Germline assignment: CDR1 DFQATT and CDR2 SNEGSKA (reference sequence). Trimming shortened V by 3 bases and J by 2 bases, and 11 bases separated the two germline ends. The CDR3 extends over 14 amino acids. In nucleotides, the CDR3 is TGCAGTGCTAGTCGGGGGATCGGCAATCAGCCCCAGCATTTT. Its protein is CSASRGIGNQPQHF.

This clonotype was seen more than once but under ten times. V and J are TRBV19 and TRBJ2-5; TRBD2 matches 9 bases. The CDR3 is 15 residues long. Losses at the gene ends were 4 bases for V and 5 bases for J; bases not matched to a gene: 8. Germline-derived CDR1 and CDR2 are LNHDA and SQIVND (reference sequence). CDR3 nucleotide sequence: TGTGCCAGTAGTACTTCCGGGACTAGCTTGGAGACCCAGTACTTC. Protein: CASSTSGTSLETQYF.

J is TRBJ1-2 and V is TRBV14, with a possible D match to TRBD1 (5 bases). Trimming pared 0 bases from V and 3 bases from J, leaving 14 bases between. Per the germline V gene, CDR1 is SGHDN and CDR2 is FVKESK. The CDR3 extends over 16 amino acids. The CDR3 is CASSQDRASYYYGYTF. In DNA, the CDR3 is TGTGCCAGCAGCCAAGACAGGGCGTCCTACTACTATGGCTACACCTTC.

This clonotype occurred many times. The V call is TRBV9, the J call TRBJ2-1; perhaps TRBD2 as D (6 bases). Looked up from germline, CDR1 is SGDLS and CDR2 is YYNGEE. The CDR3 covers 13 residues. Trimming took 4 bases from V and 4 from J, leaving 9 bases between them. Written as DNA, the CDR3 is TGTGCCAGCAGCCTTCGGGGGTACAATGAGCAGTTCTTC. It specifies CASSLRGYNEQFF.

The rearrangement uses TRBV29-1 and TRBJ2-7; D might be TRBD1 (6 bases). Trimming left V 6 bases short and J 4 bases short, with 16 bases between. Germline assignment: CDR1 SQVTM and CDR2 ANQGSEA. This CDR3 contains 13 residues. CDR3 sequence (DNA): TGCAGCGTCTCTCAGGGGAAGGAGTACGAGCAGTACTTC. Its protein is CSVSQGKEYEQYF.

This clonotype occurred many times. V is TRBV28 and J is TRBJ2-7, with D perhaps matching TRBD1 or TRBD2 (5 bases each). The germline V and J ends were trimmed by 1 base and 7 bases, with 11 bases remaining between them. The CDR3 length is 13 residues. Germline V CDR1 and CDR2: MDHEN, SYDVKM. The chain's CDR3 is CASSLSGTGEQYF. The CDR3, as DNA: TGTGCCAGCAGTTTATCCGGGACGGGGGAGCAGTACTTC.

The chain has TRBV6-5 and TRBJ1-4; D not certain. CDR3 length: 14 amino acids. V was trimmed by 6 bases and J by 5 bases, leaving 13 bases between them. CDR1 and CDR2 (germline): MNHEY, SVGAGI. The CDR3 DNA is TGTGCCAGCAGCCAGGATATGGGGAATGAAAAACTGTTTTTT. It is translated as CASSQDMGNEKLFF.

This clonotype was recorded a few times. The V and J genes are TRBV6-2 or TRBV6-3 and TRBJ2-7, with D perhaps TRBD2 (5 bases). V lost 4 bases, J lost 7 bases, and 8 bases lay in between. CDR1 and CDR2 from the germline V gene are MNHEY and SVGEGT. CDR3 length: 11 amino acids. CDR3 sequence: CASSFGMEQYF. CDR3 nucleotide sequence: TGTGCCAGCAGTTTCGGGATGGAGCAGTACTTC.